The 13 T cell receptor beta chains presented below share a single source sample, sequenced in a study of blood T cell repertoires in COVID-19. The protocol was immunoSEQ multiplex PCR, while the TCRdb copy is restricted to in-frame clones and leaves out a portion. This sample carries hundreds of thousands of clones, 70% to 90% of them seen once, and the ten largest clones take 7.8%. Sample: peripheral blood. The origin of the receptors is a woman aged 45-65 years who had recovered from COVID-19.

The V call is TRBV10-2, the J call TRBJ1-3; D is unclear. Trimming left V 3 bases short and J 0 bases short, with 12 bases between. Germline CDR1 is WSHSY and CDR2 is SAAADI. This CDR3 has 16 residues. The CDR3 bases are TGCGCCAGCAGTGAACGCGGGATCCTCTCTGGAAACACCATATATTTT. This sequence encodes CASSERGILSGNTIYF.

The chain carries TRBV6-2 or TRBV6-3 and TRBJ1-6, with a weak D call TRBD1 (5 bases). CDR3 length equals 15 residues. With 6 bases removed from V and 7 bases from J, the gap between germline ends came to 16 bases. Germline-derived CDR1 and CDR2 are MNHEY and SVGEGT. CDR3 region: CASSRGTRENSPLHF. CDR3 DNA sequence: TGTGCCAGCAGCCGTGGGACCCGGGAGAATTCACCCCTCCACTTT.

The chain carries TRBV18 and TRBJ1-1; D perhaps matches TRBD1 (6 bases). Germline V CDR1 and CDR2: KGHSH, LQKENI. The CDR3 has 14 residues. V was clipped by 5 bases and J by 3 bases, with 13 bases between them. This chain's CDR3 is CASSNTGIDTEAFF. Here the CDR3 DNA reads TGTGCCAGCTCAAATACAGGGATAGACACTGAAGCTTTCTTT.

The genes are TRBV27 and TRBJ2-1; TRBD2 matches 14 bases. V lost 4 bases and J lost 9; bases outside the gene matches: 5. The CDR3 has 15 residues. Germline-derived CDR1 and CDR2 are MNHEY and SMNVEV (reference sequence). The CDR3, as DNA: TGTGCCAGCAGTTCGACTAGCGGGGGGGCCGGTGAGCAGTTCTTC. It codes for CASSSTSGGAGEQFF.

V and J are TRBV2 and TRBJ2-3; 13 bases line up with TRBD2. This CDR3 region has 15 residues. The V gene's germline CDR1 is SNHLY and CDR2 FYNNEI. V gave up 4 bases and J gave up 6 bases; unmatched junction bases: 4. CDR3 nucleotides: TGTGCCAGCAGTGCACTAGCGGGGGGGCCTGATACGCAGTATTTT. Its protein is CASSALAGGPDTQYF.

The chain is built from TRBV28 and TRBJ1-1; no firm D call. The CDR3 is 13 residues long. In germline, CDR1 is MDHEN, CDR2 SYDVKM. CDR3 loop: CAALGLGNTEAFF. For the CDR3, the DNA is TGTGCGGCCCTCGGACTTGGTAACACTGAAGCTTTCTTT. Complete variable domain (other parts from reference TRBV28 and TRBJ1-1): DVKVTQSSRYLVKRTGEKVFLECVQDMDHENMFWYRQDPGLGLRLIYFSYDVKMKEKGDIPEGYSVSREKKERFSLILESASTNQTSMYLCAALGLGNTEAFFGQGTRLTVV.

The V gene is TRBV2, the J gene TRBJ2-5, with no clear D. CDR1 and CDR2 (germline): SNHLY, FYNNEI. The CDR3 length is 15 residues. Trimming took off 6 bases at V and 5 bases at J, with 19 bases between the two ends. CDR3 DNA sequence: TGTGCCAGCAGGGCTGATCGGGTTAGAACGGAGACCCAGTACTTC. It codes for CASRADRVRTETQYF.

This chain connects TRBV27 to TRBJ1-2; 7 nucleotides align to TRBD1. Unmatched junction bases numbered 13, after V lost 5 bases and J lost 7 bases. Germline V gene sequence: CDR1 MNHEY, CDR2 SMNVEV (reference sequence). The CDR3 extends over 15 amino acids. CDR3 sequence: CASSRGPGGIGGYTF. The CDR3 nucleotides are TGTGCCAGCAGTAGAGGACCAGGGGGAATCGGTGGCTACACCTTC.

V usage is TRBV15 and J usage is TRBJ2-7, with 8 nucleotides matching TRBD1. The ends lost 0 bases at V and 6 bases at J; junction bases unmatched: 4. The germline V gene has CDR1 LNHNV and CDR2 YYDKDF (reference sequence). The CDR3 totals 14 residues. The CDR3 bases are TGTGCCACCAGCAGAGATTTACAGGGGGGCGAGCAGTACTTC. Amino acid sequence: CATSRDLQGGEQYF. The whole variable domain, remainder taken from reference TRBV15 and TRBJ2-7, is DAMVIQNPRYQVTQFGKPVTLSCSQTLNHNVMYWYQQKSSQAPKLLFHYYDKDFNNEADTPDNFQSRRPNTSFCFLDIRSPGLGDTAMYLCATSRDLQGGEQYFGPGTRLTVT.

This sequence joins TRBV15 and TRBJ2-3; the match to TRBD2 covers 7 bases. The CDR3 extends over 14 amino acids. With 6 bases clipped from V and 0 bases from J, the junction kept 3 bases outside the gene matches. The germline V gene has CDR1 LNHNV and CDR2 YYDKDF (reference sequence). The CDR3 loop is CATRAGDSTDTQYF. CDR3 bases: TGTGCCACCAGGGCGGGGGATAGCACAGATACGCAGTATTTT.

V is TRBV18 and J is TRBJ1-2; the match to TRBD1 covers 8 bases. The CDR3 length is 15 residues. V gave up 2 bases and J gave up 6 bases; unmatched junction bases: 8. From germline, CDR1 is KGHSH and CDR2 LQKENI. The CDR3 sequence: CASSPRTGSPDGYTF. CDR3 nucleotide sequence: TGTGCCAGCTCACCAAGGACAGGGAGTCCTGATGGCTACACCTTC.

The chain has TRBV7-2 and TRBJ2-5; 7 nucleotides agree with TRBD1. Losses at the gene ends were 1 base for V and 5 bases for J; bases not matched to a gene: 7. Germline CDR1 and CDR2: SGHTA and FQGNSA. The CDR3 totals 15 residues. CDR3 sequence (DNA): TGTGCCAGCAGCTTAGTAGGGGGCTCGTTTGAGACCCAGTACTTC. It encodes CASSLVGGSFETQYF.

CDR3 sequence (DNA): TGTGCCACCCTGACAGACGGCACTGAAGCTTTCTTT. Its translation: CATLTDGTEAFF. J is TRBJ1-1 and V is TRBV11-1, with D maybe TRBD1 (5 bases). The CDR3 runs to 12 residues. V was trimmed by 10 bases and J by 4 bases, leaving 13 bases between them. Germline values: CDR1 SGHAT, CDR2 FQDESV (reference sequence).